A selection of T cell receptor beta chains follows, all from one sample in a study of cytomegalovirus exposure and HLA in healthy donors. Sequencing used immunoSEQ multiplex PCR; TCRdb keeps in-frame clones, though not all of them. The repertoire holds 150,000 to 200,000 clones, with around 78% as singletons. Sequences were obtained from PBMCs. Receptor source: a woman aged 40 to 50 in good health and CMV-seronegative. CDR3s include the opening cysteine and the closing phenylalanine or tryptophan. D genes are given only for firm matches.

j_gene	d_gene	v_gene	CDR3aa
TRBJ2-1	NA	TRBV23-1	CASSQSPSLAYGNEQFF
TRBJ1-4	NA	TRBV28	CASSTLGGVNEKLFF
TRBJ1-1	NA	TRBV6-5	CASSPHQALNTEAFF
TRBJ2-3	NA	TRBV19	CATSEGGFEDTQYF
TRBJ2-1	TRBD2	TRBV11-2	CASSLGLAGDGGFF
TRBJ1-1	NA	TRBV27	CASSFRQGTEAFF
TRBJ2-5	TRBD2	TRBV5-5	CASSSPTSGSRETQYF
TRBJ1-2	NA	TRBV2	CASSETRRGGYTF
TRBJ2-2	TRBD2	TRBV14	CASSQKPGLGIGELFF
TRBJ1-1	NA	TRBV27	CASTPGGHLNTEAFF
TRBJ2-5	NA	TRBV11-3	CASSRGLQETQYF
TRBJ1-1	NA	TRBV19	CASSPGQLRAFF